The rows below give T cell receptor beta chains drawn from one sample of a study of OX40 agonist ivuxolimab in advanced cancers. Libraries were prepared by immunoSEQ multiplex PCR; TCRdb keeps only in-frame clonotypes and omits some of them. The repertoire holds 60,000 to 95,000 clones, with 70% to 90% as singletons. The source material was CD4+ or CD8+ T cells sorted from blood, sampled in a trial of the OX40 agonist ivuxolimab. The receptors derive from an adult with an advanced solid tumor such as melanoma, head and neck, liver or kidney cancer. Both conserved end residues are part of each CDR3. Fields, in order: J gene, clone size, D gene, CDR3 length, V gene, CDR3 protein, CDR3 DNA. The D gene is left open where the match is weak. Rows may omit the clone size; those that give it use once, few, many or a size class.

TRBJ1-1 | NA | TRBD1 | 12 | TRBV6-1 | CASSGDSLKAFF | TGTGCCAGCAGTGGGGACAGCCTAAAAGCTTTCTTT
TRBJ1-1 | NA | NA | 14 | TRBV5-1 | CASSQQGGSTEAFF | TGCGCCAGCAGCCAACAGGGAGGGAGCACTGAAGCTTTCTTT
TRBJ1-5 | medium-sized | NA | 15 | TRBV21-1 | CASSKSSPGQQPQHF | TGTGCCAGCAGCAAAAGCTCCCCGGGGCAACAGCCCCAGCATTTT
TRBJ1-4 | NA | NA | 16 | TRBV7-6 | CASSLAVSPTNEKLFF | TGTGCCAGCAGCTTAGCGGTTTCGCCAACTAATGAAAAACTGTTTTTT
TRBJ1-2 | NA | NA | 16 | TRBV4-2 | CASSHPAAGANYGYTF | TGTGCCAGCAGCCACCCTGCGGCAGGGGCCAACTATGGCTACACCTTC
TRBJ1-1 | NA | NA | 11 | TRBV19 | CASTQTAEAFF | TGTGCCAGTACCCAGACGGCTGAAGCTTTCTTT
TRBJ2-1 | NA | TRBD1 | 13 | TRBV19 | CASSRDRRNEQFF | TGTGCCAGTAGTAGGGACAGACGCAATGAGCAGTTCTTC
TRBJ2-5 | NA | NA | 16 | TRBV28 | CASSFLRGSGDETQYF | TGTGCCAGCAGTTTTTTACGCGGAAGCGGTGACGAGACCCAGTACTTC
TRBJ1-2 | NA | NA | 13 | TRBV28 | CASSPGRRYGYTF | TGTGCCAGCAGCCCCGGACGGCGCTATGGCTACACCTTC
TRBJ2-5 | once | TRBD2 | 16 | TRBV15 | CATSRTGLAGEETQYF | TGTGCCACCAGCAGAACAGGACTAGCGGGAGAGGAGACCCAGTACTTC
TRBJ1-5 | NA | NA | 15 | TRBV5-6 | CASSLAGVWNQPQHF | TGTGCCAGCAGCTTGGCAGGCGTTTGGAATCAGCCCCAGCATTTT
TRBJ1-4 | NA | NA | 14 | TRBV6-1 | CASSEGTWNEKLFF | TGTGCCAGCAGTGAAGGGACATGGAATGAAAAACTGTTTTTT
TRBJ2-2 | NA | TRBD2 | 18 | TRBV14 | CASSQNLGLARNTGELFF | TGTGCCAGCAGCCAAAATCTAGGACTAGCGAGAAACACCGGGGAGCTGTTTTTT
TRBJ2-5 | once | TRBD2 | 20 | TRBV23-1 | CASSLGTLWLAGPRGETQYF | TGCGCCAGCAGTCTTGGCACTCTTTGGCTAGCGGGACCCAGGGGAGAGACCCAGTACTTC
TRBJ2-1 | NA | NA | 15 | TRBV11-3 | CASSLDGIQHNEQFF | TGTGCCAGCAGCTTAGACGGGATCCAGCACAATGAGCAGTTCTTC
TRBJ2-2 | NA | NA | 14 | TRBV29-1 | CSVSGVQNTGELFF | TGCAGCGTTTCAGGGGTCCAGAACACCGGGGAGCTGTTTTTT
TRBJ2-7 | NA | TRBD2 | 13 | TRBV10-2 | CASRGLAAYEQYF | TGCGCCAGTAGAGGACTAGCGGCCTACGAGCAGTACTTC
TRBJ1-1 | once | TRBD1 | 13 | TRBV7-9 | CASSRQGHTEAFF | TGTGCCAGCAGCCGACAGGGTCATACTGAAGCTTTCTTT
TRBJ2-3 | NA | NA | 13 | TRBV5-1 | CASSDSSTDTQYF | TGCGCCAGCTCGGACTCTAGCACAGATACGCAGTATTTT
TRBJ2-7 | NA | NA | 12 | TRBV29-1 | CSVGLALAEQYF | TGCAGCGTCGGGCTAGCTTTGGCCGAGCAGTACTTC
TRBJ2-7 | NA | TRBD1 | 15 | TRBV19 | CASSMGDRGLYEQYF | TGTGCCAGTAGTATGGGAGACAGGGGGCTCTACGAGCAGTACTTC
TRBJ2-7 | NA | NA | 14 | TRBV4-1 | CASSQEQLSYEQYF | TGCGCCAGCAGCCAGGAACAGCTATCCTACGAGCAGTACTTC
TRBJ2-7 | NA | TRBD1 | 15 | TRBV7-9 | CASSPSTGPSYEQYF | TGTGCCAGCAGCCCCTCGACAGGGCCCTCCTACGAGCAGTACTTC
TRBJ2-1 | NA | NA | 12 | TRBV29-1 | CSVVARGNEQFF | TGCAGCGTTGTAGCTAGGGGTAATGAGCAGTTCTTC
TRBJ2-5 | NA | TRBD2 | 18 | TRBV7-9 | CASSLTTPEGRGRETQYF | TGTGCCAGCAGCTTAACCACTCCCGAAGGGAGGGGACGGGAGACCCAGTACTTC
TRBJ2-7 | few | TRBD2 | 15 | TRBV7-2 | CATQEGLADSYEQYF | TGTGCCACCCAAGAGGGGCTAGCGGATTCATACGAGCAGTACTTC
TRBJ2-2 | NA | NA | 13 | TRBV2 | CASSVTNTGELFF | TGTGCCAGCAGTGTAACGAACACCGGGGAGCTGTTTTTT
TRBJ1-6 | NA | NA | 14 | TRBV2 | CASSEGGRHSPLHF | TGTGCCAGCAGTGAGGGGGGGAGGCATTCACCCCTCCACTTT
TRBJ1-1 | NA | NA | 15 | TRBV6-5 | CASSYSSGLGTEAFF | TGTGCCAGCAGTTACTCGTCCGGGCTCGGCACTGAAGCTTTCTTT
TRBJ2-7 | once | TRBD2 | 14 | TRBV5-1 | CASGPGTSGYEQYF | TGCGCCAGCGGCCCCGGGACTAGCGGATACGAGCAGTACTTC
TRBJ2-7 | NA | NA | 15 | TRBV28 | CASSFLGDFLYEQYF | TGTGCCAGCAGTTTTCTGGGTGACTTTTTGTACGAGCAGTACTTC
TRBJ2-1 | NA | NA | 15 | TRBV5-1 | CASSLVGGAPNEQFF | TGCGCCAGCAGCTTGGTGGGGGGCGCCCCCAATGAGCAGTTCTTC
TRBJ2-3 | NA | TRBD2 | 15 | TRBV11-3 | CASSSERDFTDTQYF | TGTGCCAGCAGCTCCGAGCGGGACTTCACAGATACGCAGTATTTT
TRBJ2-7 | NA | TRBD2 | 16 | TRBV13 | CASSPGTSGRESEQYF | TGTGCCAGCAGCCCCGGGACTAGCGGGAGGGAGAGTGAGCAGTACTTC
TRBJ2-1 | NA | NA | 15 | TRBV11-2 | CASSSGLGGYNEQFF | TGTGCCAGCAGCTCCGGGCTTGGGGGCTACAATGAGCAGTTCTTC
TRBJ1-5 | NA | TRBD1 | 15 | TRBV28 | CASSPPTGVGQPQHF | TGTGCCAGCAGCCCTCCCACAGGGGTCGGTCAGCCCCAGCATTTT
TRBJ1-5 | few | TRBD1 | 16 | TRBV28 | CASSIPTGGAFQPQHF | TGTGCCAGCAGTATCCCGACAGGGGGCGCATTTCAGCCCCAGCATTTT
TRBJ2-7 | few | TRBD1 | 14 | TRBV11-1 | CASSPQGANYEQYF | TGTGCCAGCAGCCCACAGGGGGCGAACTACGAGCAGTACTTC
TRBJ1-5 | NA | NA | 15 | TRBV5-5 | CASSPQNPFYAPQHF | TGTGCCAGCAGCCCGCAAAATCCCTTCTATGCGCCCCAGCATTTT
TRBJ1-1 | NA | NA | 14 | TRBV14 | CARTKGDENTEAFF | TGTGCCAGAACAAAGGGCGACGAGAACACTGAAGCTTTCTTT
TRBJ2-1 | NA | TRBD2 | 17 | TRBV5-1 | CASSQIKTSGMYNEQFF | TGCGCCAGCAGCCAAATAAAGACTAGCGGGATGTACAATGAGCAGTTCTTC
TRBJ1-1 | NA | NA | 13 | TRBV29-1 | CSVESPTNTEAFF | TGCAGCGTTGAGTCCCCGACCAACACTGAAGCTTTCTTT
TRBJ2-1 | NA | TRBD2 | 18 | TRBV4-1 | CASSQEIEASGRHEEQFF | TGCGCCAGCAGCCAAGAAATAGAGGCTAGCGGGAGGCACGAAGAGCAGTTCTTC
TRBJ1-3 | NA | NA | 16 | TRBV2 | CASSVRQRASGNTIYF | TGTGCCAGCAGTGTGCGGCAGCGGGCTTCCGGAAACACCATATATTTT
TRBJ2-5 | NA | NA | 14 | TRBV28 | CASSPLGGMETQYF | TGTGCCAGCAGCCCCCTTGGCGGGATGGAGACCCAGTACTTC
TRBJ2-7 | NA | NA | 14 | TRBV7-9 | CASSPWGGAYEQYF | TGTGCCAGCAGCCCGTGGGGGGGCGCCTACGAGCAGTACTTC
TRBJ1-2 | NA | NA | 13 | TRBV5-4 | CASSLETGYGYTF | TGTGCCAGCAGCTTGGAGACAGGCTATGGCTACACCTTC
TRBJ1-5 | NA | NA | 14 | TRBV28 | CASSLGGNNQPQHF | TGTGCCAGCAGTTTGGGAGGGAACAATCAGCCCCAGCATTTT
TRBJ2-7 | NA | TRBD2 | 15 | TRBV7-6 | CASSQTSGSSYEQYF | TGTGCCAGCAGCCAAACTAGCGGTAGCTCCTACGAGCAGTACTTC
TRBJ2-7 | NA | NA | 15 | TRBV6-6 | CASSYALQGPYEQYF | TGTGCCAGCAGTTACGCCCTCCAGGGCCCCTACGAGCAGTACTTC